One and the same sample provided the 29 T cell receptor beta chains below, sequenced in a study of beta chain features in type 1 diabetes. Investigators reverse transcribed all isolated RNA, so they sequenced expressed TCRB transcripts. The data were produced by immunoSEQ multiplex PCR, yet TCRdb's version contains in-frame clones alone and is incomplete. The sample gives some 330,000 clones, 9.5% to 12% of which show up once; 0.015% is in the top ten. The sample taken for sequencing was naive CD4+ T cells from blood. The receptors were gathered from a woman aged 30 to 39 in good health.

The rearrangement links TRBV30 to TRBJ2-1, with 14 bases matching TRBD2. Per the germline V gene, CDR1 is GTSNPN and CDR2 is SVGIG (reference sequence). V gave up 1 base and J gave up 0 bases; unmatched junction bases: 8. The CDR3 covers 19 residues. CDR3 sequence (DNA): TGTGCCTGGAGTGGCGGGACTAGCGGGAGAAGCGGCTCCTACAATGAGCAGTTCTTC. Its protein is CAWSGGTSGRSGSYNEQFF.

This clone was detected a few times. This chain connects TRBV5-1 to TRBJ2-3; TRBD1 agrees at 9 bases. Trimming at V came to 5 bases and at J to 4 bases, leaving 5 bases not matched to a gene. Germline V gene sequence: CDR1 SGHRS, CDR2 YFSETQ. The CDR3 contains 14 residues. DNA of the CDR3: TGCGCCAGCAGAAGGGACAGGGTTGCAGATACGCAGTATTTT. Protein: CASRRDRVADTQYF.

The chain joins TRBV7-2 to TRBJ2-3, with 10 bases lining up with TRBD2. The germline CDR1 and CDR2 sequences are SGHTA and FQGNSA. CDR3 length: 16 residues. The V segment lost 3 bases and the J segment 3 bases; nucleotides outside the gene matches: 6. This CDR3 is CASSFLAGGRTDTQYF. The CDR3 coding sequence is TGTGCCAGCAGCTTCTTAGCGGGAGGACGGACAGATACGCAGTATTTT.

There are a few counts of this clone. V and J are TRBV7-3 and TRBJ2-5; D unresolved. CDR1 is SGHTA and CDR2 is FQGTGA in the germline V gene. This CDR3 is 15 amino acids long. The ends were cut back, 5 bases at V and 5 bases at J, with 18 bases in the middle. CDR3 sequence (DNA): TGTGCCAGCAGCCCCACATGGGCCCCGTACGAGACCCAGTACTTC. This gives the protein CASSPTWAPYETQYF.

This rearrangement joins TRBV5-1 to TRBJ2-1; 9 nucleotides align to TRBD2. Losses at the gene ends were 2 bases for V and 2 bases for J; bases not matched to a gene: 5. The CDR3 runs to 16 residues. Germline CDR1 and CDR2: SGHRS and YFSETQ. CDR3 residues: CASSFSGRGPYNEQFF. The CDR3 nucleotides read TGCGCCAGCAGCTTTAGCGGGAGAGGACCCTACAATGAGCAGTTCTTC. Full variable domain (missing parts from reference TRBV5-1 and TRBJ2-1): KAGVTQTPRYLIKTRGQQVTLSCSPISGHRSVSWYQQTPGQGLQFLFEYFSETQRNKGNFPGRFSGRQFSNSRSEMNVSTLELGDSALYLCASSFSGRGPYNEQFFGPGTRLTVL.

The J gene is TRBJ2-7, the V gene TRBV30, with 10 bases that match TRBD1. The V and J ends lost 7 bases and 1 base, in that order; junction bases with no gene match: 7. CDR1 is GTSNPN and CDR2 is SVGIG in the germline V gene (reference sequence). The CDR3 extends over 14 amino acids. The CDR3 coding sequence is TGTGCCTACCAGACAGGGGGCGCGTCCTACGAGCAGTACTTC. Residues: CAYQTGGASYEQYF.

V and J are TRBV30 and TRBJ2-2; TRBD2 aligns across 8 bases. This CDR3 comprises 14 residues. J gave up 3 bases and V 5 bases, and 5 bases lay outside the gene matches. Per germline, CDR1 GTSNPN and CDR2 SVGIG (reference sequence). CDR3 amino acids: CAWQRELDTGELFF. The CDR3 DNA follows: TGTGCCTGGCAGCGGGAGTTGGACACCGGGGAGCTGTTTTTT. The variable domain in full, completed from reference TRBV30 and TRBJ2-2, reads SQTIHQWPATLVQPVGSPLSLECTVEGTSNPNLYWYRQAAGRGLQLLFYSVGIGQISSEVPQNLSASRPQDRQFILSSKKLLLSDSGFYLCAWQRELDTGELFFGEGSRLTVL.

This clone has more than one count but fewer than ten. The J gene is TRBJ2-7, the V gene TRBV15, with a weak D call TRBD2 (5 bases). Looked up from germline, CDR1 is LNHNV and CDR2 is YYDKDF (reference sequence). The V end was cut by 1 base, the J end by 0 bases, with 10 bases between. The CDR3 runs 15 residues. The CDR3 bases are TGTGCCACCAGCAGAGCAGGACTCAGCTCCTACGAGCAGTACTTC. Translated, it gives CATSRAGLSSYEQYF.

This clone was picked up a small number of times. V and J are TRBV9 and TRBJ2-1; 9 positions agree with TRBD2. The junction had 6 bases not matched to a gene; V was cut back by 4 bases and J by 4 bases. Germline CDR1 is SGDLS and CDR2 is YYNGEE. CDR3 length: 15 residues. CDR3 loop: CASSLSGRWYNEQFF. CDR3 nucleotides: TGTGCCAGCAGCTTAAGCGGGAGGTGGTACAATGAGCAGTTCTTC.

This clone appeared a few times. V is TRBV23-1 and J is TRBJ2-7; a possible D gene is TRBD1 (5 bases). Being an ORF, TRBV23-1 has a function that is uncertain. The CDR3 length is 11 residues. V lost 7 bases to trimming and J lost 9 bases, with 13 bases between them. CDR3 nucleotide sequence: TGCGCCAGCAACACCAGGGTAAGGCAGTACTTC. Its protein product is CASNTRVRQYF.

The chain uses TRBV5-1 and TRBJ2-2, with TRBD2 matching 10 bases. This CDR3 is built from 20 residues. Germline-derived CDR1 and CDR2 are SGHRS and YFSETQ. J lost 3 bases, V lost 0 bases, and 14 bases had no gene match. This chain's CDR3 is CASSLDSRLAGESDTGELFF. The CDR3 nucleotides read TGCGCCAGCAGCTTGGATTCTCGGCTAGCGGGAGAATCTGACACCGGGGAGCTGTTTTTT.

The V gene is TRBV6-5, the J gene TRBJ1-2; no clear D. Germline values: CDR1 MNHEY, CDR2 SVGAGI. Between the trimmed V and J ends, which lost 6 bases and 4 bases, there was a span of 18 bases. There are 15 residues in the CDR3. The CDR3 reads CASSLSDRRSYGYTF. DNA of the CDR3: TGTGCCAGCAGCCTCTCGGATCGGCGGAGCTATGGCTACACCTTC.

The rearrangement links TRBV11-2 to TRBJ2-1; TRBD2 matches at 8 bases. The CDR3 is 16 amino acids. With V trimmed by 5 bases and J by 2 bases, 8 bases remained unmatched. Germline values: CDR1 SGHAT, CDR2 FQNNGV. The CDR3 spells CASSPTSGNTYNEQFF. CDR3 nucleotide sequence: TGTGCCAGCAGCCCCACTAGCGGCAATACCTACAATGAGCAGTTCTTC.

This clone was observed a few times. The chain is built from TRBV4-3 and TRBJ2-5, with a weak D call TRBD2 (6 bases). The CDR3 loop spans 16 amino acids. Trimming pared 0 bases from V and 4 bases from J, leaving 15 bases between. CDR1 is LGHNA and CDR2 is YSLEER in the germline V gene. The chain's CDR3 is CASSQDPGTRGETQYF. CDR3 coding DNA: TGCGCCAGCAGCCAAGACCCCGGGACTCGCGGAGAGACCCAGTACTTC.

The chain is built from TRBV9 and TRBJ1-2, with D hard to call. Trimming cost V 0 bases and J 0 bases, with 9 bases left between them. CDR3 length: 15 residues. Germline V gene lookup returns CDR1 SGDLS and CDR2 YYNGEE. CDR3 residues: CASSVVPDSNYGYTF. The CDR3 region has the DNA TGTGCCAGCAGCGTAGTCCCTGACTCTAACTATGGCTACACCTTC.

This clone has more than one count but fewer than ten. The chain couples TRBV7-9 to TRBJ2-3; D is unresolved. This CDR3 has 12 residues. Germline CDR1 SEHNR, CDR2 FQNEAQ (reference sequence). V was trimmed by 3 bases and J by 6 bases, leaving 7 bases between them. CDR3 DNA: TGTGCCAGCAGCTTCTTACTGGATACGCAGTATTTT. Protein product: CASSFLLDTQYF. Looking up the rest from reference TRBV7-9 and TRBJ2-3 gives the full variable domain: DTGVSQNPRHKITKRGQNVTFRCDPISEHNRLYWYRQTLGQGPEFLTYFQNEAQLEKSRLLSDRFSAERPKGSFSTLEIQRTEQGDSAMYLCASSFLLDTQYFGPGTRLTVL.

The rearrangement uses TRBV10-3 and TRBJ2-5; 9 bases line up with TRBD1. The CDR3 spans 14 residues. Germline V gives CDR1 ENHRY, CDR2 SYGVKD. The V segment lost 11 bases and the J segment 0 bases; nucleotides outside the gene matches: 7. CDR3: CASQRTGDQETQYF. The CDR3 nucleotides are TGTGCCTCCCAGAGGACAGGGGACCAAGAGACCCAGTACTTC.

This clone has more than one count but fewer than ten. This chain connects TRBV7-2 to TRBJ2-7, with D tentatively TRBD1 (5 bases). The germline V and J ends were trimmed by 0 bases and 5 bases, with 5 bases remaining between them. Per the germline V gene, CDR1 is SGHTA and CDR2 is FQGNSA. The CDR3 is 12 residues long. The CDR3 DNA follows: TGTGCCAGCAGCTTAGCAGGGGACGAGCAGTACTTC. Translating gives CASSLAGDEQYF.

The chain uses TRBV18 and TRBJ2-3; a weak D match, TRBD2 (5 bases). Germline-derived CDR1 and CDR2 are KGHSH and LQKENI. The CDR3 has 17 residues. The V gene lost 1 base and the J gene lost 5 bases, with 19 bases spanning the gap. CDR3 in amino acids: CASSPLSGGSAIDTQYF. CDR3 nucleotides: TGTGCCAGCTCACCACTCTCGGGTGGGAGTGCAATAGATACGCAGTATTTT.

This clone was observed a few times. The chain has TRBV18 and TRBJ2-3, with 8 positions matching TRBD1. There are 12 residues in the CDR3. CDR1 and CDR2 from the germline V gene are KGHSH and LQKENI. Trimming cost V 4 bases and J 9 bases; bases outside gene matches: 3. The CDR3 nucleotides are TGTGCCAGCTCACAGGACAGGGACACGCAGTATTTT. Its translation is CASSQDRDTQYF.

The J gene is TRBJ2-1, the V gene TRBV4-3; 11 bases align to TRBD2. V trimming: 0 bases; J trimming: 8 bases; junction bases outside the gene matches: 3. Per germline, CDR1 LGHNA and CDR2 YSLEER. This CDR3 comprises 15 residues. The CDR3 region is CASSQDTSGSYEQFF. The CDR3 bases are TGCGCCAGCAGCCAAGATACTAGCGGGAGCTATGAGCAGTTCTTC.

This clone has only a few counts. V is TRBV30 and J is TRBJ1-1; a weak D match, TRBD1 (6 bases). V was trimmed by 7 bases and J by 4 bases, leaving 13 bases between them. The germline V gene has CDR1 GTSNPN and CDR2 SVGIG (reference sequence). The CDR3 covers 12 residues. CDR3: CASYRGATEAFF. As DNA, the CDR3 is TGTGCCTCCTATCGGGGGGCCACTGAAGCTTTCTTT. The full variable domain, its missing parts supplied by reference TRBV30 and TRBJ1-1, is SQTIHQWPATLVQPVGSPLSLECTVEGTSNPNLYWYRQAAGRGLQLLFYSVGIGQISSEVPQNLSASRPQDRQFILSSKKLLLSDSGFYLCASYRGATEAFFGQGTRLTVV.

The rearrangement uses TRBV6-5 and TRBJ2-2, with TRBD2 matching over 9 bases. Germline V gives CDR1 MNHEY, CDR2 SVGAGI. This CDR3 has 14 amino acids. With V trimmed by 8 bases and J by 6 bases, 7 bases remained unmatched. Written as DNA, the CDR3 is TGTGCCAGCTGGAGCGGGAGGTCGGCCGGGGAGCTGTTTTTT. Protein sequence: CASWSGRSAGELFF.

This clone has only a few counts. In nucleotides, the CDR3 is TGTGCCAGCAGCCGATACGGGACTAGCGGCTCCTACGAGCAGTACTTC. It codes for CASSRYGTSGSYEQYF. V and J are TRBV9 and TRBJ2-7, with 11 bases aligning to TRBD2. From germline, CDR1 is SGDLS and CDR2 YYNGEE. V lost 4 bases and J lost 0; bases outside the gene matches: 6. CDR3 length: 16 residues.

The V gene is TRBV5-1, the J gene TRBJ2-2; 9 nucleotides line up with TRBD2. Germline V gene sequence: CDR1 SGHRS, CDR2 YFSETQ. After removal of 0 bases from V and 7 bases from J, the junction contained 10 bases not matched to a gene. This CDR3 region has 17 residues. In nucleotides, the CDR3 is TGCGCCAGCAGCTTGGCTGCGGGAGGGCCAGTGAACGGGGAGCTGTTTTTT. Its protein product is CASSLAAGGPVNGELFF. Together with reference TRBV5-1 and TRBJ2-2, the CDR3 gives the full variable domain: KAGVTQTPRYLIKTRGQQVTLSCSPISGHRSVSWYQQTPGQGLQFLFEYFSETQRNKGNFPGRFSGRQFSNSRSEMNVSTLELGDSALYLCASSLAAGGPVNGELFFGEGSRLTVL.

This clone was picked up a small number of times. The chain carries TRBV6-5 and TRBJ2-7, with D hard to call. Trimming cost V 0 bases and J 1 base, with 10 bases left between them. Germline lookup yields CDR1 MNHEY and CDR2 SVGAGI. The length of the CDR3 is 15 residues. CDR3: CASSYSRLPSYEQYF. The CDR3 DNA reads TGTGCCAGCAGTTACTCCAGACTCCCTTCCTACGAGCAGTACTTC.

This clone turned up a few times. The chain employs TRBV7-9 and TRBJ2-1; TRBD2 matches at 10 bases. J was trimmed by 9 bases and V by 5 bases; bases with no gene match: 13. In germline, CDR1 is SEHNR, CDR2 FQNEAQ (reference sequence). This CDR3 is 16 amino acids long. CDR3 amino acids: CASSKGGGLAMGEQFF. The CDR3 nucleotides are TGTGCCAGCAGCAAAGGGGGGGGACTAGCGATGGGTGAGCAGTTCTTC. Filled out from reference TRBV7-9 and TRBJ2-1, the complete variable domain reads DTGVSQNPRHKITKRGQNVTFRCDPISEHNRLYWYRQTLGQGPEFLTYFQNEAQLEKSRLLSDRFSAERPKGSFSTLEIQRTEQGDSAMYLCASSKGGGLAMGEQFFGPGTRLTVL.

The chain joins TRBV11-1 to TRBJ2-7, with D possibly TRBD1 on 6 matching bases. Trimming removed 4 bases at V and 3 bases at J, with 16 bases between. Germline V CDR1 and CDR2: SGHAT, FQDESV (reference sequence). CDR3 length: 15 amino acids. The CDR3 is CASSSTQGMVYEQYF. The CDR3, as DNA: TGTGCCAGCAGCTCAACACAGGGAATGGTCTACGAGCAGTACTTC. The variable domain in full, completed from reference TRBV11-1 and TRBJ2-7, reads EAEVAQSPRYKITEKSQAVAFWCDPISGHATLYWYRQILGQGPELLVQFQDESVVDDSQLPKDRFSAERLKGVDSTLKIQPAELGDSAMYLCASSSTQGMVYEQYFGPGTRLTVT.

The chain has TRBV5-1 and TRBJ2-7; the match to TRBD1 covers 7 bases. The germline CDR1 and CDR2 sequences are SGHRS and YFSETQ. The CDR3 consists of 15 residues. V was pared by 0 bases and J by 1 base, with 4 bases of the junction left unmatched. CDR3 loop: CASSLVRQGSYEQYF. CDR3 nucleotide sequence: TGCGCCAGCAGCTTGGTAAGACAGGGTTCCTACGAGCAGTACTTC.